This passage covers 8 T cell receptor beta chains from one sample sequenced in a study of control samples from healthy donors and cancer patients. Only in-frame clones appear in the TCRdb table, and some are missing; sequencing was by immunoSEQ multiplex PCR. This repertoire shows under 200,000 clones, roughly 95% found once; its top ten account for approximately 4%. The material sequenced was blood. These receptors all stem from a woman aged 55 to 70 in good health.

Concerning this clone itself: The sample contains more than one DNA sequence encoding this CDR3. The chain uses TRBV11-2 and TRBJ1-2; 9 bases align to TRBD1. V shed 1 base, J shed 3 bases, and the junction held 0 bases outside the gene matches. Germline CDR1 is SGHAT and CDR2 is FQNNGV. There are 14 residues in the CDR3. CDR3 region: CASSLGTGDYGYTF. In DNA form, the CDR3 reads TGTGCCAGCAGCTTAGGGACAGGGGACTATGGCTACACCTTC.

The CDR3: CASSRPAAGQTQYF. CDR3 nucleotide sequence: TGTGCCAGCAGCCGCCCCGCGGCCGGTCAAACCCAGTACTTC. The V gene is TRBV6-2 or TRBV6-3, the J gene TRBJ2-5; no reliable D call. V was clipped by 6 bases and J by 8 bases, with 19 bases between them. Germline-derived CDR1 and CDR2 are MNHEY and SVGEGT. The CDR3 runs 14 residues.

The chain uses TRBV7-8 and TRBJ2-1; 9 bases agree with TRBD2. Trimming took 5 bases from V and 1 from J; bases not matched to a gene: 3. The germline gives CDR1 SGHVS, CDR2 FQNEAQ. The CDR3 is 15 amino acids. CDR3 protein: CASSGSGGSYNEQFF. Here the CDR3 DNA reads TGTGCCAGCAGCGGTAGCGGGGGATCCTACAATGAGCAGTTCTTC.

The V call is TRBV29-1, the J call TRBJ1-1; no definite D call. CDR3 size: 17 residues. In germline, CDR1 is SQVTM, CDR2 ANQGSEA. V lost 0 bases and J lost 3, with 20 bases in between. CDR3 loop: CSVEDRVTLLADTEAFF. The CDR3 bases are TGCAGCGTTGAAGATCGGGTTACGTTGTTGGCAGACACTGAAGCTTTCTTT.

The chain carries TRBV6-2 or TRBV6-3 and TRBJ1-2; TRBD1 is a possible D gene (5 bases). Between the trimmed V and J ends, which lost 4 bases and 3 bases, there was a span of 12 bases. This CDR3 has 14 amino acids. CDR1 and CDR2 (germline): MNHEY, SVGEGT. The CDR3 protein is CASSSAGPDYGYTF. The CDR3 bases are TGTGCCAGCAGTTCGGCGGGACCCGACTATGGCTACACCTTC.

J is TRBJ2-7 and V is TRBV12-2; TRBD2 is taken as the D call from the table, unchecked against the DNA. TRBV12-2 is shown as a pseudogene. The CDR3 is made up of 15 amino acids. Written as DNA, the CDR3 is TGTGCAAGTCGCTCCCCCGGACGGGGGACCTACGAGCAGTACTTC. Its translation: CASRSPGRGTYEQYF.

V and J are TRBV7-3 and TRBJ2-3, with D hard to call. V was cut by 1 base and J by 0 bases, with 5 bases left in between. This CDR3 has 14 amino acids. Germline loops: CDR1 SGHTA, CDR2 FQGTGA. CDR3 DNA sequence: TGTGCCAGCAGCTTAATGGCCAGCACAGATACGCAGTATTTT. The encoded protein is CASSLMASTDTQYF.

This clone has a single count. The rearrangement uses TRBV7-9 and TRBJ1-2; 7 bases fit TRBD1. CDR3 length: 13 amino acids. V shed 5 bases and J 2 bases; nucleotides not matched to a gene: 2. In germline, CDR1 is SEHNR, CDR2 FQNEAQ (reference sequence). The CDR3 DNA follows: TGTGCCAGCAGCCGGGACAGAAACTATGGCTACACCTTC. Amino acid sequence: CASSRDRNYGYTF. The full variable domain, rest sourced from reference TRBV7-9 and TRBJ1-2, is DTGVSQNPRHKITKRGQNVTFRCDPISEHNRLYWYRQTLGQGPEFLTYFQNEAQLEKSRLLSDRFSAERPKGSFSTLEIQRTEQGDSAMYLCASSRDRNYGYTFGSGTRLTVV.